This record covers a single TCR beta chain. What this receptor recognizes is not known. No much larger clone is present one base from it, and per-base qualities are unavailable. The sample's time point label, decoded: baseline before first vaccination. The vaccinee samples were drawn from two UK trials, COV001 and COV002, one of which was a single-blind randomized controlled phase 2/3 trial testing AZD1222 (ChAdOx1 nCoV-19) in healthy adults. For TCRbeta chain sequencing, PBMC samples were collected from trial participants at day 0 and at day 28 after the second dose. The sample originates from a study of T cell responses to AZD1222 COVID-19 vaccine (dated by TCRdb to the early 2020s). Context from the whole study: AZD1222 recipients with second doses at about 4 weeks or about 12 weeks were pooled, because spike-specific TCR depth and breadth did not differ between schedules. A total of 240 or so trial participants underwent TCR sequencing, of whom under 220 had received two doses of AZD1222 and approximately 26 had received two doses of the MenACWY control vaccine. Enrollment into the trials was organized by age into subgroups of 18-55, 56-69 and 70-plus years, and those subgroups contained roughly 150, 30 and 60 TCR-sequenced participants, respectively. The full study reports these points: The vaccine-associated CD4 TCRs covered the entire spike protein, and the dominant responses fell in regions 160-218 and 743-854. In the small 56-69-year group, the increase in depth fell short of significance, most likely because of low power. Because no day 14 peak-response samples were available, the repertoires could be characterized only after the peak T cell response. After two AZD1222 doses, spike-specific TCR breadth and depth were significantly higher than at day 0 and than in MenACWY recipients. Only 5 to 7 AZD1222 recipients were SARS-CoV-2 seropositive at baseline, limiting conclusions about previously exposed vaccinees. Participants were mostly white British, with more females than males. The authors suggested clonal diversity may have been underestimated. Nearly half of unique spike-specific TCRs reportedly recognized epitopes outside regions mutated in the B.1.351 and B.1.1.7 variants.

Based on the germline V gene, the CDR1 and CDR2 sequences are MRHNA and SNTAGT. The CDR3 spans 14 residues, from the cysteine through the phenylalanine. The DNA shown is the 42-base CDR3, in frame from base 1. V is reduced by 5 bases and J by 2 bases, leaving a spacing of 11 bases between them. The CDR3 regions of human TCRbeta chains were subjected to immunosequencing. The study's processing was this. Repertoire TCRs were checked for matches against a reference library of SARS-CoV-2-specific TCRs that had been generated using the MIRA antigen-specificity platform. Breadth meant the fraction of unique TCRs that were SARS-CoV-2-associated, whereas depth meant the fraction of total T cells that were SARS-CoV-2-associated. Using the MIRA data, each spike-specific TCR was mapped to the spike region that the TCR reacts to and placed in a CD4 or CD8 class. Log10-transformed breadth and depth values were compared by one-way ANOVA with Sidak's multiple comparisons tests. Here the immuneACCESS table is served through TCRdb, limited to in-frame sequences with V and J called. Missing clones are a known gap in these copies; in checked studies unresolved V genes cover under half, and the rest lacks a known reason. From that table come the V and J calls and clone size; the DNA was used to work out D and trimming. For this sample the table gives fewer than 300,000 clones, of which just over 90% were detected only once. Roughly 0.5% of the sample rests with the top ten.

Sequences were derived from peripheral blood, sampled on day 0 of AZD1222 vaccination. The TCR was taken from an adult in good health. The sequence joins TRBV6-4 to TRBJ2-3; there is no confident call for the D gene. The CDR3 region: CASSFSDLTDTQYF. Read as DNA, the sequence is TGTGCCAGCAGTTTTTCGGACCTCACAGATACGCAGTATTTT.